Following are 27 T cell receptor beta chains from one sample sequenced in a study of T-cell reconstitution after alpha-beta-depleted transplantation in children. It was with unique molecular identifiers that the TCRbeta library was prepared. Each CDR3 protein gets one entry after TCRdb re-called the PCR reads with MiXCR. The sample contains under 850,000 distinct CDR3 sequences, around 13% of which appear only once. Sequences were derived from PBMCs, sampled before TCRalphabeta/CD19-depleted stem cell transplant. These receptors were collected from a girl between 2 and 10 years old with congenital amegakaryocytic thrombocytopenia, due to receive a stem cell transplant.

In DNA form, the CDR3 reads TGCGCCAGCAGCTTGAGATCTATAGACCTAGCCAAAAACATTCAGTACTTC. The encoded protein is CASSLRSIDLAKNIQYF. The chain carries TRBV5-1 and TRBJ2-4, with D hard to call. Trimming removed 1 base at V and 0 bases at J, with 14 bases between. The CDR3 contains 17 residues. Germline values: CDR1 SGHRS, CDR2 YFSETQ.

This chain links TRBV18 with TRBJ1-4; D might be TRBD1 (6 bases). With 4 bases removed from V and 3 bases from J, the gap between germline ends came to 15 bases. Germline values: CDR1 KGHSH, CDR2 LQKENI. The CDR3 spans 16 residues. CDR3 bases: TGTGCCAGCTCACGGCCAGGGGAAAACGCTAATGAAAAACTGTTTTTT. The encoded protein is CASSRPGENANEKLFF. Together with reference TRBV18 and TRBJ1-4, the CDR3 gives the full variable domain: NAGVMQNPRHLVRRRGQEARLRCSPMKGHSHVYWYRQLPEEGLKFMVYLQKENIIDESGMPKERFSAEFPKEGPSILRIQQVVRGDSAAYFCASSRPGENANEKLFFGSGTQLSVL.

This clonotype appeared many times. The chain employs TRBV4-1 and TRBJ2-7, with D perhaps matching TRBD1 (6 bases). CDR3 size: 15 residues. V was cut by 0 bases and J by 3 bases, with 12 bases left in between. The germline CDR1 and CDR2 sequences are MGHRA and YSYEKL. The CDR3 DNA is TGCGCCAGCAGCCAAGACAGTCCAGGGGTCTACGAGCAGTACTTC. It translates to CASSQDSPGVYEQYF.

This clonotype was counted ten times or more. The rearrangement links TRBV29-1 to TRBJ2-7; D gene ambiguous. CDR3 length: 13 residues. CDR1 is SQVTM, CDR2 ANQGSEA, per germline. Trimming removed 1 base at V and 0 bases at J, with 7 bases between. This CDR3 is CSVEVSSSYEQYF. CDR3 nucleotide sequence: TGCAGCGTTGAAGTAAGCAGCTCCTACGAGCAGTACTTC.

There are many counts of this clonotype. V is TRBV20-1 and J is TRBJ1-2, with TRBD1 matching over 8 bases. The length of the CDR3 is 12 residues. The germline V gene encodes CDR1 DFQATT and CDR2 SNEGSKA (reference sequence). J was trimmed by 8 bases and V by 8 bases; bases with no gene match: 10. The CDR3: CSTRQGRYGYTF. The CDR3 region has the DNA TGCAGTACACGACAGGGGCGGTACGGCTACACCTTC.

The rearrangement joins TRBV5-1 to TRBJ1-1; D is possibly TRBD1 (5 bases). This CDR3 has 15 residues. Trimming removed 2 bases from V and 4 bases from J, with 15 bases in between. Germline CDR1 SGHRS, CDR2 YFSETQ. The CDR3 protein is CASSFSPPGTTEAFF. CDR3 nucleotides: TGCGCCAGCAGCTTTTCTCCCCCCGGGACCACTGAAGCTTTCTTT. Together with reference TRBV5-1 and TRBJ1-1, the CDR3 gives the full variable domain: KAGVTQTPRYLIKTRGQQVTLSCSPISGHRSVSWYQQTPGQGLQFLFEYFSETQRNKGNFPGRFSGRQFSNSRSEMNVSTLELGDSALYLCASSFSPPGTTEAFFGQGTRLTVV.

This clonotype was picked up many times. The chain is built from TRBV20-1 and TRBJ2-2; 8 bases match TRBD2. Germline values: CDR1 DFQATT, CDR2 SNEGSKA (reference sequence). CDR3 length: 13 amino acids. V lost 6 bases, J lost 2 bases, and 2 bases stayed unmatched. For the CDR3, the DNA is TGCAGTGCACTAGCGGTCAACACCGGGGAGCTGTTTTTT. This codes for CSALAVNTGELFF.

This clonotype was found many times. CDR3 in DNA: TGTGCCACCAGCGTACTAAAACAGGGGGTTGGGCGCAAGCATTTT. Translation: CATSVLKQGVGRKHF. The rearrangement links TRBV15 to TRBJ1-5; 8 nucleotides agree with TRBD1. Germline V lookup: CDR1 LNHNV, CDR2 YYDKDF (reference sequence). The V gene end was trimmed by 5 bases and the J gene end by 14 bases; junction bases not matched to a gene: 17. The CDR3 is made up of 15 amino acids.

This clonotype was counted between two and nine times. This chain joins TRBV20-1 and TRBJ2-7; D gene unclear. With 2 bases removed from V and 2 bases from J, the gap between germline ends came to 16 bases. Germline V gene lookup returns CDR1 DFQATT and CDR2 SNEGSKA (reference sequence). The CDR3 is 15 amino acids. The CDR3 DNA sequence: TGCAGTGCTAGACTCGGACCTTTAGGAACCTACGAGCAGTACTTC. Protein product: CSARLGPLGTYEQYF.

The chain couples TRBV19 to TRBJ2-1; 9 bases line up with TRBD2. J was trimmed by 8 bases and V by 1 base; bases with no gene match: 9. Looked up from germline, CDR1 is LNHDA and CDR2 is SQIVND (reference sequence). CDR3 length equals 16 residues. The CDR3 sequence: CASSIVRLAGTDEQFF. The CDR3 nucleotides read TGTGCCAGTAGTATAGTCCGGCTAGCGGGAACCGATGAGCAGTTCTTC.

This clonotype turned up a few times. The J gene is TRBJ1-2, the V gene TRBV12-3 or TRBV12-4; D uncertain. CDR3 length equals 14 residues. V was trimmed by 4 bases and J by 7 bases, leaving 16 bases between them. The CDR3 nucleotides are TGTGCCAGCAGTTATTTTCTTCTTGGGTTTGGCTACACCTTC. This gives the protein CASSYFLLGFGYTF.

The table lists this clonotype with many counts. This chain uses TRBV10-3 with TRBJ2-7; D uncertain. The V and J ends lost 0 bases and 5 bases respectively, with 5 bases between them. The V gene's germline CDR1 is ENHRY and CDR2 SYGVKD. The CDR3 consists of 12 residues. In nucleotides, the CDR3 is TGTGCCATCAGTGAGTCGACTGACGAGCAGTACTTC. Encoded protein: CAISESTDEQYF.

This clonotype was detected many times. V and J are TRBV6-5 and TRBJ1-1, with TRBD1 as a possible D gene (5 bases). V dropped 8 bases and J dropped 5 bases, with 12 bases sitting between them. Germline CDR1 reads MNHEY; CDR2 reads SVGAGI. The CDR3 spans 12 residues. In DNA, the CDR3 is TGTGCCAGCCTCACGGGGGGAACTGAAGCTTTCTTT. Translating it yields CASLTGGTEAFF.

This chain connects TRBV20-1 to TRBJ2-3; TRBD2 agrees at 11 bases. Germline CDR1 reads DFQATT; CDR2 reads SNEGSKA (reference sequence). The CDR3 totals 14 residues. The CDR3 spells CSAAETSGTDTQYF. As DNA, the CDR3 is TGCAGCGCGGCCGAGACTAGCGGGACCGATACGCAGTATTTT.

This rearrangement joins TRBV3-1 to TRBJ2-4; D unclear. This CDR3 spans 12 amino acids. V lost 0 bases and J lost 7, with 4 bases in between. Germline lookup yields CDR1 LGHDT and CDR2 YNNKEL (reference sequence). The chain's CDR3 is CASSQDPNIQYF. CDR3 nucleotides: TGTGCCAGCAGCCAAGATCCCAACATTCAGTACTTC. Full variable domain (remainder filled in from reference TRBV3-1 and TRBJ2-4): DTAVSQTPKYLVTQMGNDKSIKCEQNLGHDTMYWYKQDSKKFLKIMFSYNNKELIINETVPNRFSPKSPDKAHLNLHINSLELGDSAVYFCASSQDPNIQYFGAGTRLSVL.

The table lists this clonotype with many counts. The CDR3 DNA sequence: TGTGCCAGCAGGGACACCTGGAGGCAGCCCCAGCATTTT. Its translation is CASRDTWRQPQHF. This sequence joins TRBV6-1 and TRBJ1-5; a possible D gene is TRBD1 (5 bases). The CDR3 runs 13 residues. In germline, CDR1 is MNHNS, CDR2 SASEGT. The V end lost 6 bases, the J end lost 7 bases, and 13 bases lay between the germline ends.

This clonotype appeared many times. This chain joins TRBV15 and TRBJ2-4; either TRBD1 or TRBD2 may fit D (6 bases each). V was cut by 5 bases and J by 6 bases, with 11 bases left in between. The CDR3 runs to 13 residues. Germline V gene data show CDR1 as LNHNV and CDR2 as YYDKDF (reference sequence). The CDR3 loop reads CATSPEGGNIQYF. DNA for the CDR3: TGTGCCACCAGCCCCGAGGGGGGAAACATTCAGTACTTC. The full variable domain, its missing parts supplied by reference TRBV15 and TRBJ2-4, is DAMVIQNPRYQVTQFGKPVTLSCSQTLNHNVMYWYQQKSSQAPKLLFHYYDKDFNNEADTPDNFQSRRPNTSFCFLDIRSPGLGDTAMYLCATSPEGGNIQYFGAGTRLSVL.

This chain uses TRBV4-1 with TRBJ2-3, with unresolved D. The V gene lost 3 bases and the J gene lost 4 bases, with 8 bases spanning the gap. Germline-derived CDR1 and CDR2 are MGHRA and YSYEKL. This CDR3 is built from 13 residues. The CDR3: CASSHLGPDTQYF. The CDR3 nucleotides read TGCGCCAGCAGCCATTTGGGTCCAGATACGCAGTATTTT.

At least ten counts were recorded for this clonotype. This chain connects TRBV15 to TRBJ1-5, with D unclear. Germline V lookup: CDR1 LNHNV, CDR2 YYDKDF (reference sequence). Trimming shortened V by 5 bases and J by 6 bases, and 14 bases separated the two germline ends. CDR3 length: 14 amino acids. CDR3 in DNA: TGTGCCACCAGCTGGAGTGGGGTTTTTCAGCCCCAGCATTTT. This translates into CATSWSGVFQPQHF. Drawing the rest from reference TRBV15 and TRBJ1-5, the complete variable domain is DAMVIQNPRYQVTQFGKPVTLSCSQTLNHNVMYWYQQKSSQAPKLLFHYYDKDFNNEADTPDNFQSRRPNTSFCFLDIRSPGLGDTAMYLCATSWSGVFQPQHFGDGTRLSIL.

This clonotype came up many times. The chain joins TRBV28 to TRBJ2-3; 8 nucleotides line up with TRBD1. Trimming at V came to 7 bases and at J to 0 bases, leaving 9 bases not matched to a gene. Per the germline V gene, CDR1 is MDHEN and CDR2 is SYDVKM. The CDR3 extends over 16 amino acids. CDR3 sequence (DNA): TGTGCCAGCAAAGGGACAGGTTTGCCGAGCACAGATACGCAGTATTTT. Its protein product is CASKGTGLPSTDTQYF.

This clonotype was counted many times. The J gene is TRBJ2-7, the V gene TRBV20-1; D is ambiguous. V dropped 5 bases and J dropped 3 bases, with 14 bases sitting between them. This CDR3 region has 13 residues. Germline V lookup: CDR1 DFQATT, CDR2 SNEGSKA (reference sequence). The CDR3 bases are TGCAGTGCTTCAGCCGGGTCCATCTACGAGCAGTACTTC. This sequence encodes CSASAGSIYEQYF.

The CDR3, as DNA: TGTGCCTGGAACCCGGGACAGGGGTACAATGAGCAGTTCTTC. This encodes CAWNPGQGYNEQFF. The rearrangement joins TRBV30 to TRBJ2-1; 10 nucleotides align to TRBD1. The CDR3 length is 14 residues. CDR1 is GTSNPN and CDR2 is SVGIG in the germline V gene (reference sequence). The V and J ends lost 4 bases and 4 bases, in that order; junction bases with no gene match: 4.

V is TRBV20-1 and J is TRBJ2-1; TRBD2 aligns across 10 bases. The V and J ends lost 0 bases and 8 bases, in that order; junction bases with no gene match: 7. Germline loops: CDR1 DFQATT, CDR2 SNEGSKA (reference sequence). This CDR3 region has 15 residues. The CDR3 loop reads CSARDAAGGPYEQFF. CDR3 sequence (DNA): TGCAGTGCTAGAGATGCAGCGGGAGGGCCATATGAGCAGTTCTTC.

There are a few counts of this clonotype. This sequence joins TRBV7-9 and TRBJ1-1; 7 positions match TRBD1. Germline CDR1 reads SEHNR; CDR2 reads FQNEAQ (reference sequence). V was pared by 1 base and J by 0 bases, with 8 bases of the junction left unmatched. CDR3 length: 17 residues. The CDR3 protein is CASSLGIRGKMNTEAFF. CDR3 DNA sequence: TGTGCCAGCAGCTTAGGGATCAGGGGGAAAATGAACACTGAAGCTTTCTTT.

This clonotype was recorded many times. The chain has TRBV12-3 or TRBV12-4 and TRBJ2-1; D might be TRBD2 (6 bases). This CDR3 has 14 amino acids. The V and J ends lost 2 bases and 5 bases respectively, with 10 bases between them. The CDR3 nucleotides are TGTGCCAGCAGTTTACTGGGGGGACACAATGAGCAGTTCTTC. This translates into CASSLLGGHNEQFF.

The chain recombines TRBV11-2 with TRBJ2-3; 11 bases align to TRBD1. The V and J ends lost 3 bases and 6 bases, in that order; junction bases with no gene match: 11. CDR1 is SGHAT and CDR2 is FQNNGV in the germline V gene. CDR3 length: 17 amino acids. The CDR3 DNA reads TGTGCCAGCAGCTTGCCCACGCAGGGACAGGGGGGCGATACGCAGTATTTT. As protein: CASSLPTQGQGGDTQYF.

The chain combines TRBV7-6 with TRBJ2-7, with D possibly matching TRBD2 (6 bases). Trimming removed 1 base at V and 2 bases at J, with 18 bases between. The CDR3 length is 17 residues. The V gene's germline CDR1 is SGHVS and CDR2 FNYEAQ. CDR3 region: CASSLVGLAVNPYEQYF. DNA for the CDR3: TGTGCCAGCAGCTTAGTTGGATTAGCGGTTAATCCCTACGAGCAGTACTTC.